The 11 T cell receptor beta chains below all came from one sample that was sequenced in a study of metastatic and nonmetastatic thyroid tumors. No patient received treatment before thyroid surgery. TCRdb re-called the PCR reads through MiXCR. This repertoire shows 28,000 or so clones, 16% found once; its top ten account for 3.5% to 4.5%. Sequenced material: blood. The receptor source for this set is a female donor with papillary thyroid cancer or a benign thyroid nodule (not recorded which). Some clones in this sample may be carry-over from other donors' samples.

This chain connects TRBV28 to TRBJ2-1, with TRBD1 matching 8 bases. V was clipped by 2 bases and J by 6 bases; unmatched bases: 12. CDR1 MDHEN and CDR2 SYDVKM come from the germline V gene. CDR3 length: 17 amino acids. CDR3 DNA: TGTGCCAGCAGTTTAGGGACAGGCCCGCTGGGAGGCAATGAGCAGTTCTTC. It is translated as CASSLGTGPLGGNEQFF.

This clone occurred many times. The gene calls are TRBV7-9 and TRBJ1-5, with 8 positions matching TRBD1. The CDR3 runs 14 residues. J was trimmed by 4 bases and V by 8 bases; bases with no gene match: 7. Germline V gene lookup returns CDR1 SEHNR and CDR2 FQNEAQ (reference sequence). CDR3 amino acids: CASSTGQGNQPQHF. CDR3 DNA sequence: TGTGCCAGCTCAACCGGACAGGGTAATCAGCCCCAGCATTTT.

This clone has a count of ten or more. V gene TRBV28 combines with J gene TRBJ2-1; TRBD2 is a possible D gene (5 bases). The CDR3 totals 15 residues. V was pared by 5 bases and J by 4 bases, with 15 bases between. The germline V gene has CDR1 MDHEN and CDR2 SYDVKM. The CDR3 nucleotides are TGTGCCAGCAGTGCCCCACGGAGGAGATACAATGAGCAGTTCTTC. Translating it yields CASSAPRRRYNEQFF.

This clone was found many times. The chain has TRBV27 and TRBJ2-7, with D possibly matching TRBD1 (7 bases). The CDR3 sequence is 14 residues long. V lost 2 bases, J lost 2 bases, and 10 bases lay in between. In germline, CDR1 is MNHEY, CDR2 SMNVEV (reference sequence). The CDR3 loop is CASSLGGGPYEQYF. The CDR3 DNA sequence: TGTGCCAGCAGTTTAGGAGGGGGCCCCTACGAGCAGTACTTC.

The J gene is TRBJ2-2, the V gene TRBV7-2; 8 bases map to TRBD2. Germline V gene lookup returns CDR1 SGHTA and CDR2 FQGNSA. This CDR3 is built from 13 residues. V was pared by 6 bases and J by 6 bases, with 3 bases of the junction left unmatched. CDR3 protein: CASSPGGAGELFF. CDR3 nucleotides: TGTGCCAGCAGTCCGGGGGGGGCCGGGGAGCTGTTTTTT.

The table lists this clone with many counts. The V gene is TRBV20-1, the J gene TRBJ2-7; D uncertain. Trimming removed 1 base at V and 1 base at J, with 8 bases between. The CDR3 consists of 13 residues. Looked up from germline, CDR1 is DFQATT and CDR2 is SNEGSKA (reference sequence). In nucleotides, the CDR3 is TGCAGTGCTAGAGGAGGTGAATCCTACGAGCAGTACTTC. Translation: CSARGGESYEQYF.

In its sample, this clone is medium-sized. The chain couples TRBV5-1 to TRBJ2-7; 8 bases map to TRBD2. Germline V lookup: CDR1 SGHRS, CDR2 YFSETQ. This CDR3 has 14 residues. V was clipped by 4 bases and J by 2 bases; unmatched bases: 5. The CDR3 region has the DNA TGCGCCAGCAGCCCGAGCGGGAGTCCCTACGAGCAGTACTTC. This gives the protein CASSPSGSPYEQYF.

This clone was counted many times. V is TRBV11-2 and J is TRBJ2-1; 8 bases line up with TRBD2. The CDR3 consists of 15 residues. The V gene's germline CDR1 is SGHAT and CDR2 FQNNGV. Trimming took 0 bases from V and 5 from J; bases not matched to a gene: 3. This CDR3 is CASSLDSGINNEQFF. CDR3 DNA: TGTGCCAGCAGCTTAGATAGCGGGATCAACAATGAGCAGTTCTTC.

There are many counts of this clone. V usage is TRBV25-1 and J usage is TRBJ1-2, with D perhaps TRBD1 (5 bases). The CDR3 runs to 14 residues. V was cut by 1 base and J by 8 bases, with 14 bases left in between. Germline CDR1 is MGHDK and CDR2 is SYGVNS. The CDR3: CASSEFKEGVGYTF. The CDR3 coding sequence is TGTGCCAGCAGTGAATTCAAAGAAGGGGTAGGCTACACCTTC.

By frequency in the sample, this clone is medium-sized. The chain recombines TRBV4-1 with TRBJ2-7; D is undetermined. The CDR3 is made up of 13 amino acids. In germline, CDR1 is MGHRA, CDR2 YSYEKL. V was shortened by 2 bases and J by 4 bases, with 9 bases between the two germline ends. The CDR3 bases are TGCGCCAGCAGCCAATTACGTGGGTACGAGCAGTACTTC. Protein: CASSQLRGYEQYF.

This clone was observed many times. This CDR3 reads CASSVDRMSPNEKLFF. In nucleotides, the CDR3 is TGTGCCAGCAGTGTCGACAGAATGTCACCTAATGAAAAACTGTTTTTT. This sequence joins TRBV28 and TRBJ1-4, with TRBD1 as a possible D gene (5 bases). The germline V and J ends were trimmed by 5 bases and 3 bases, with 16 bases remaining between them. This CDR3 contains 16 residues. Germline V gene sequence: CDR1 MDHEN, CDR2 SYDVKM.